The 7 T cell receptor beta chains reported below all come from one sample, sequenced in a study of blood T cell repertoires in COVID-19. Clones were read by immunoSEQ multiplex PCR, and TCRdb kept only the in-frame ones, dropping some. The top ten hold around 4.5% of the sample, which has 300,000 to 400,000 clones, 86% seen once. The sequenced sample was PBMCs or T cells enriched from blood (not recorded which). The receptors were sampled from a middle-aged woman with acute COVID-19.

The chain couples TRBV19 to TRBJ2-3; tentative D call: TRBD2 (5 bases). Trimming took 7 bases from V and 2 from J, leaving 19 bases between them. The CDR3 totals 16 residues. CDR1 and CDR2 (germline): LNHDA, SQIVND (reference sequence). CDR3 protein: CASMLGRHGPTDTQYF. In nucleotides, the CDR3 is TGTGCCAGTATGTTGGGGAGACACGGACCCACAGATACGCAGTATTTT.

This chain connects TRBV4-2 to TRBJ1-1, with 8 bases that match TRBD1. This CDR3 spans 17 amino acids. Per germline, CDR1 LGHNA and CDR2 YNFKEQ. Trimming cost V 0 bases and J 6 bases; bases outside gene matches: 12. CDR3 loop: CASSQDWQGAVKAEAFF. The CDR3 DNA reads as TGTGCCAGCAGCCAAGATTGGCAGGGGGCTGTGAAGGCTGAAGCTTTCTTT.

On this clone itself: Within the sample, other DNA sequences also encode this same CDR3. This sequence joins TRBV5-5 and TRBJ2-5, with 11 bases matching TRBD2. J was trimmed by 4 bases and V by 0 bases; bases with no gene match: 2. There are 15 residues in the CDR3. The V gene's germline CDR1 is SGHKS and CDR2 YYEKEE (reference sequence). As DNA, the CDR3 is TGTGCCAGCAGCTTGGGGCTAGCGGGAGGAGAGACCCAGTACTTC. Translated: CASSLGLAGGETQYF. Together with reference TRBV5-5 and TRBJ2-5, the CDR3 gives the full variable domain: DAGVTQSPTHLIKTRGQQVTLRCSPISGHKSVSWYQQVLGQGPQFIFQYYEKEERGRGNFPDRFSARQFPNYSSELNVNALLLGDSALYLCASSLGLAGGETQYFGPGTRLLVL.

This chain uses TRBV18 with TRBJ1-6; D gene unclear. Germline V gives CDR1 KGHSH, CDR2 LQKENI. V shed 4 bases and J shed 9 bases, with 7 bases lying between them. This CDR3 is built from 12 residues. CDR3 DNA: TGTGCCAGCTCACTTATGAGTTCACCCCTCCACTTT. Its translation: CASSLMSSPLHF.

The chain recombines TRBV11-2 with TRBJ1-3; 7 bases line up with TRBD1. The V and J ends lost 6 bases and 2 bases, in that order; junction bases with no gene match: 4. CDR1 is SGHAT and CDR2 is FQNNGV in the germline V gene. The CDR3 totals 14 residues. This chain's CDR3 is CASRLGQPGNTIYF. The CDR3, as DNA: TGTGCCAGCAGGTTGGGACAGCCTGGAAACACCATATATTTT.

CDR3 sequence: CASSLDGTGGLGREQYF. The CDR3 nucleotides read TGTGCCAGCAGCTTGGATGGGACAGGGGGTCTCGGGCGCGAGCAGTACTTC. The gene calls are TRBV5-6 and TRBJ2-7; 11 bases agree with TRBD1. This CDR3 has 17 residues. The junction had 11 bases not matched to a gene; V was cut back by 0 bases and J by 6 bases. Per the germline V gene, CDR1 is SGHDT and CDR2 is YYEEEE.

V is TRBV4-3 and J is TRBJ2-1, with D possibly TRBD2 on 6 matching bases. Germline CDR1 and CDR2: LGHNA and YSLEER. This CDR3 region has 16 residues. The V end was cut by 4 bases, the J end by 7 bases, with 20 bases between. The CDR3 region is CASSRNGGPTLNEQFF. The CDR3 DNA follows: TGCGCCAGCAGCCGCAACGGGGGACCAACATTGAATGAGCAGTTCTTC.